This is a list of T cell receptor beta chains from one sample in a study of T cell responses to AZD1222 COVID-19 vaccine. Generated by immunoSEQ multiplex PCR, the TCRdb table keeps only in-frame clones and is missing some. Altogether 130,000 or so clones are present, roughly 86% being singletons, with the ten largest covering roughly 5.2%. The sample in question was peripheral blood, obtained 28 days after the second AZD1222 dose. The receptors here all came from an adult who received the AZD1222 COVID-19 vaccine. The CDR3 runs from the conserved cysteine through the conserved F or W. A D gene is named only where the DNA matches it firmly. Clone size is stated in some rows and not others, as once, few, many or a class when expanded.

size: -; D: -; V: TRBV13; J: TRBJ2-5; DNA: TGTGCCAGCAGCTCCCCCTTATTGGGGGCTGACAGAGAGACCCAGTACTTC; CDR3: CASSSPLLGADRETQYF
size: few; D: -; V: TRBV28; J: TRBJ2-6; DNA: TGTGCCAGCAGTCCCCCGGCTGGGGCCAACGTCCTGACTTTC; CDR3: CASSPPAGANVLTF
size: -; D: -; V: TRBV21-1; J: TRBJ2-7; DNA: TGTGCCAGCAGCCCTAAGGGACACTCGCTCGGGGGCGACGAGCAGTACTTC; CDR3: CASSPKGHSLGGDEQYF
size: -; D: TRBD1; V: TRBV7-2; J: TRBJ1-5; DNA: TGTGCCAGCAGCCCCGACAGGGCTTCCAATCAGCCCCAGCATTTT; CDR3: CASSPDRASNQPQHF
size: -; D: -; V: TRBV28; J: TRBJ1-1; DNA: TGTGCCAGCAGACCCGGACAGTTGAACACTGAAGCTTTCTTT; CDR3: CASRPGQLNTEAFF
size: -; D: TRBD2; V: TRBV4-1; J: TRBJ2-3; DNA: TGCGCCAGCAGCCTCCACTGGACTAGCGGGAGCGAAGATACGCAGTATTTT; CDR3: CASSLHWTSGSEDTQYF
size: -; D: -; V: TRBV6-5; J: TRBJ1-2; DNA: TGTGCCAGCTTTACTAACTATGGCTACACCTTC; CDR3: CASFTNYGYTF
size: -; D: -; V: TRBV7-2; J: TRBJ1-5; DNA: TGTGCCAGCAGCCCCGGGGCGATTAATCAGCCCCAGCATTTT; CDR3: CASSPGAINQPQHF
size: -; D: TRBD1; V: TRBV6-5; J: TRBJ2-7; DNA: TGTGCCAGCAGGGCGGGTGAGGGACAGAGACCCGAGCAGTACTTC; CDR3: CASRAGEGQRPEQYF
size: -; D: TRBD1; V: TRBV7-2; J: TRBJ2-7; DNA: TGTGCCAGCAGCTCGCGACAGGGGGGTGGTTCCTACGAGCAGTACTTC; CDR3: CASSSRQGGGSYEQYF
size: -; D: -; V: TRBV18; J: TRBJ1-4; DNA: TGTGCCAGCTCCCCGCAGCCCGTAGATGAAAAACTGTTTTTT; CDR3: CASSPQPVDEKLFF
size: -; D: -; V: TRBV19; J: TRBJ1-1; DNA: TGTGCCAGTAGCCCTCTTTCAGGAGGGGGGGGACTTGAAGCTTTCTTT; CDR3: CASSPLSGGGGLEAFF
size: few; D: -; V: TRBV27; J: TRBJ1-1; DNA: TGTGCCAGCAGTTCCGCGACAACGACAGTGAAGCCTTACGCTTTCTTT; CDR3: CASSSATTTVKPYAFF
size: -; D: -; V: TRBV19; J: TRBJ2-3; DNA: TGTGCCAGTAGTAGGACAGATCCCACAGATACGCAGTATTTT; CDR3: CASSRTDPTDTQYF
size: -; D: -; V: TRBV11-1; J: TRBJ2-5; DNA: TGTGCCAGCAGCGGGGACCTCGCAGAGACCCAGTACTTC; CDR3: CASSGDLAETQYF
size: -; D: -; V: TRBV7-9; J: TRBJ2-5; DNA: TGTGCCAGCAGCTTCACTAACCAAGAGACCCAGTACTTC; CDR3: CASSFTNQETQYF
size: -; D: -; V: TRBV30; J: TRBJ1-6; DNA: TGTGCCTGGAAGCGCGCAGGTCATAATTCACCCCTCCACTTT; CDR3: CAWKRAGHNSPLHF
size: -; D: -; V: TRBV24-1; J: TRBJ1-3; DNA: TGTGCCACCAGTGATTTGCTCCCGAGGGCAACTCCCGGAGACACCATATATTTT; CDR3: CATSDLLPRATPGDTIYF
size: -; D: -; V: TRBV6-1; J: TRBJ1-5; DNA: TGTGCCAGCAGTGCTATCACATTGGGAAGCAATCAGCCCCAGCATTTT; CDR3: CASSAITLGSNQPQHF
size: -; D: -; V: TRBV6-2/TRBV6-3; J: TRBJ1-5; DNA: TGTGCCAGCAGTTACGGGGATCGCAATCAGCCCCAGCATTTT; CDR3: CASSYGDRNQPQHF
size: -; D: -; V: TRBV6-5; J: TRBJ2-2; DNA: TGTGCCAGCAGTTACCCCCACGGGCCTAACACCGGGGAGCTGTTTTTT; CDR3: CASSYPHGPNTGELFF
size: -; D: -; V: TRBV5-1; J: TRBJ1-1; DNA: TGCGCCAGCAGCTTGGCCCGAGACACTGAAGCTTTCTTT; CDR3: CASSLARDTEAFF
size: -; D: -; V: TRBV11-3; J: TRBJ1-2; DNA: TGTGCCAGCAGCTCATCCCTGCGCGGAGCCTATGGCTACACCTTC; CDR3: CASSSSLRGAYGYTF
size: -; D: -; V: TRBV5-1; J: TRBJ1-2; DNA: TGCGCCAGCAGCTTGGCCTCTGCATATGGCTACACCTTC; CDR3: CASSLASAYGYTF
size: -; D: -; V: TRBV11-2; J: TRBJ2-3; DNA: TGTGCCAGCAGCTTAGACAGTGCTAGCACAGATACGCAGTATTTT; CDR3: CASSLDSASTDTQYF
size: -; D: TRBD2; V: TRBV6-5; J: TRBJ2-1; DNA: TGTGCCAGCATACTAGCGGGAGGGCCTCGGGAGCAGTTCTTC; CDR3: CASILAGGPREQFF
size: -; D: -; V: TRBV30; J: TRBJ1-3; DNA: TGTGCCTGGAGTGTCAAAGCGTCCGGAAACACCATATATTTT; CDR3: CAWSVKASGNTIYF
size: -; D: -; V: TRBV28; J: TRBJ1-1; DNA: TGTGCCAGCAGTTTAGAGGGGGAACCACGCACTGAAGCTTTCTTT; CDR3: CASSLEGEPRTEAFF
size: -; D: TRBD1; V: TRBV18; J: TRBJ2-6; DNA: TGTGCCAGCTCAACGGACAGGGCTGGGGCCAACGTCCTGACTTTC; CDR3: CASSTDRAGANVLTF
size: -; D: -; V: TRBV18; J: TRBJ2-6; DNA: TGTGCCAGCTCGTCAGGGGTCGGGGCCAACGTCCTGACTTTC; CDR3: CASSSGVGANVLTF
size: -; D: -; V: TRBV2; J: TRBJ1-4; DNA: TGTGCCAGCAGTGCCCGATTAGCAACTAATGAAAAACTGTTTTTT; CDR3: CASSARLATNEKLFF
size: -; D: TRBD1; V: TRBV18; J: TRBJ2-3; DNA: TGTGCCAGCTCACGGGGACAGGGGGGCACAGATACGCAGTATTTT; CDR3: CASSRGQGGTDTQYF
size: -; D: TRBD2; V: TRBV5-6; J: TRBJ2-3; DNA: TGTGCCAGCAGCTGGGGGCTAGCGGGAGTACCGGCGCAGTATTTT; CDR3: CASSWGLAGVPAQYF
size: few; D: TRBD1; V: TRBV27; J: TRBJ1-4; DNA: TGTGCCAGCAGTTCCCCGACAGGGGGAAATGAAAAACTGTTTTTT; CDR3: CASSSPTGGNEKLFF
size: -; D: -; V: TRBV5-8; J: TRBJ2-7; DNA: TGTGCCAGCAGCCGGGTATTGGACTCTATCTACGAGCAGTACTTC; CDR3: CASSRVLDSIYEQYF
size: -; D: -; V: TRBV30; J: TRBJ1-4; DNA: TGTGCCCGTTCCTCGGGGCCGGTAGGTGAAAAACTGTTTTTT; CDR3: CARSSGPVGEKLFF
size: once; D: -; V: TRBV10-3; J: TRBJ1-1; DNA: TGTGCCACCCGAAGGGACCTGAACACTGAAGCTTTCTTT; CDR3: CATRRDLNTEAFF
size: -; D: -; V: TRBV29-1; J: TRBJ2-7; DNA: TGCAGCGTTGGGGGCCCCGCGGGGACCTACGAGCAGTACTTC; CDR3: CSVGGPAGTYEQYF
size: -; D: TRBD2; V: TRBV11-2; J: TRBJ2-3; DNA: TGTGCCAGCCGGAGCGGGGGCACAGATACGCAGTATTTT; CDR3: CASRSGGTDTQYF
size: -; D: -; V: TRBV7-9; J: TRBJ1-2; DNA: TGTGCCAGCAGCCCCCGGACTCTAGCTAACTATGGCTACACCTTC; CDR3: CASSPRTLANYGYTF
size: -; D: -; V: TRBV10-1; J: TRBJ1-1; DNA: TGCGCCAGCAGTGAGTCGTCCGATGTTAACACTGAAGCTTTCTTT; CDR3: CASSESSDVNTEAFF
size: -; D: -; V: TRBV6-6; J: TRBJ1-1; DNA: TGTGCCAGCAGACGGGGGGACAACACTGAAGCTTTCTTT; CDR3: CASRRGDNTEAFF
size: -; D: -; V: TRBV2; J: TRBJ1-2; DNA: TGTGCCAGCCGCCGGGACGACTATGGCTACACCTTC; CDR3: CASRRDDYGYTF